The source of this TCR beta chain is a study of shared clonotypes between healthy human individuals. Background on the study: CD4 naive cells filled three plates per donor, CD4 memory three, CD8 naive two and CD8 memory one. Study-level results: Generation probabilities of non-shared clonotypes were lower (relative to those shared by all four donors).

The CDR3 extends over 21 amino acids. Concerning this clone: Its antigen is unknown.

In the naive CD8 group, cells lacked CD45RO and were positively selected for CCR7, so terminally differentiated effector memory CD45RA+ cells were left out. The assay was run at deep level. Method: immunoSEQ multiplex PCR; TCRdb's copy keeps in-frame clones and lacks some. The data hold about 600,000 clones, with 95% to 96% observed a single time. This rearrangement joins TRBV21-1 to TRBJ1-5. TRBV21-1 is tagged as a pseudogene. Input material: naive CD8+ T cells sorted from blood. This TCR derives from a woman younger than 45 in good health. CDR3 sequence reads: CASSNPPLRGTGRRSYQPQHF. Written as DNA, the CDR3 is TGTGCCAGCAGCAATCCCCCTTTACGAGGGACGGGTAGGCGGTCTTATCAGCCCCAGCATTTT.